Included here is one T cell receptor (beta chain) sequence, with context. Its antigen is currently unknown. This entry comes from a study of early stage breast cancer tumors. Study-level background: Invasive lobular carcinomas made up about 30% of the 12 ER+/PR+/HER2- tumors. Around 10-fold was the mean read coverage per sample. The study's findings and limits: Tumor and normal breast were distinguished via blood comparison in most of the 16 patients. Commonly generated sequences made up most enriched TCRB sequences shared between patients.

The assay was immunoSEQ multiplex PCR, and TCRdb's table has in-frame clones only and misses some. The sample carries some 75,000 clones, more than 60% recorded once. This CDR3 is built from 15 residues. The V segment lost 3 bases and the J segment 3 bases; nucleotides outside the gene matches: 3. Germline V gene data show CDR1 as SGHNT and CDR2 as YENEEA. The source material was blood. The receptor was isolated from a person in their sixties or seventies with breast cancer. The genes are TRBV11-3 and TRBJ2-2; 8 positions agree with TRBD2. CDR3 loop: CASSFSGEDTGELFF. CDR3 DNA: TGTGCCAGCAGCTTTAGCGGGGAGGACACCGGGGAGCTGTTTTTT.